This T cell receptor beta chain comes out of a study of T cells after yellow fever vaccination. For the study at large: Where fractions had low cell numbers, libraries were prepared from them with the SMART-Seq v4 Ultra Low Input RNA kit.

With 0 bases removed from V and 5 bases from J, the gap between germline ends came to 14 bases. The CDR3 runs to 15 residues. Germline V gene data show CDR1 as SGHRS and CDR2 as YFSETQ. They built TCR cDNA with 5'RACE template switching, a step that put in a universal primer site and UMIs. TCRdb passed the 5' RACE reads through MiXCR, listing each CDR3 protein once. The table has about 340,000 distinct CDR3 sequences, 7.5% to 9% seen once. The starting material was PBMCs, obtained on the day of the first yellow fever vaccination. This TCR came from a man younger than 35 who received the YFV17D yellow fever vaccine. The J gene is TRBJ2-5, the V gene TRBV5-1; D possibly matches TRBD1 or TRBD2 (5 bases each). The CDR3 DNA sequence: TGCGCCAGCAGCTTGGACGAGGGACGTCGGGAGACCCAGTACTTC. Protein product: CASSLDEGRRETQYF.